The source of this T cell receptor beta chain is a study of cytomegalovirus exposure and HLA in healthy donors. Study outcomes and limitations: Among the sequence variants, a highly shared cluster was likely an artifact of sequencing.

There are 15 residues in the CDR3. CDR1 SGHVS and CDR2 FNYEAQ come from the germline V gene. After removal of 1 base from V and 5 bases from J, the junction contained 6 bases not matched to a gene. In regard to this clone: Antigen specificity is unknown.

PCR employed 60 Vbeta and 13 Jbeta primers. Clones were read by immunoSEQ multiplex PCR, and TCRdb kept only the in-frame ones, dropping some. The sample table includes about 74,000 clones. At sampling all donors were nominally healthy, likely with unrecorded immune exposures. Sequencing input: PBMCs. The rearrangement joins TRBV7-6 to TRBJ2-7; TRBD2 matches 9 bases. This sequence originates from a female donor in good health and CMV-seropositive. The CDR3 DNA follows: TGTGCCAGCAGCTTAGGAGCGGGAGGCCCCCACGAGCAGTACTTC. Protein: CASSLGAGGPHEQYF.